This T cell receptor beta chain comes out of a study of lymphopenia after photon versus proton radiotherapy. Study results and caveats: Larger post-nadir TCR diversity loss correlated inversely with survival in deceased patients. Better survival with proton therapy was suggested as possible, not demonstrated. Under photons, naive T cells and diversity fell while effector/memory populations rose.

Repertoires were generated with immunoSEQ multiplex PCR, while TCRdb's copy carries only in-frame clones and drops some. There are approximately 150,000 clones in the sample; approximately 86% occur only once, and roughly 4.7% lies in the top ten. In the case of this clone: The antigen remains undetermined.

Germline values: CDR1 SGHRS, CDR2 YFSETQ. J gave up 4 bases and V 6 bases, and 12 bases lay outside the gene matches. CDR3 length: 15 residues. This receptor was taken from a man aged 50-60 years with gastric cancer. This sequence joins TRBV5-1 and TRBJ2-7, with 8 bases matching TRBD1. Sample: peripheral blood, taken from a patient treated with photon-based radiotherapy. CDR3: CASNPWTGIKYEQYF. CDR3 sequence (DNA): TGCGCCAGCAACCCATGGACAGGGATAAAGTACGAGCAGTACTTC.